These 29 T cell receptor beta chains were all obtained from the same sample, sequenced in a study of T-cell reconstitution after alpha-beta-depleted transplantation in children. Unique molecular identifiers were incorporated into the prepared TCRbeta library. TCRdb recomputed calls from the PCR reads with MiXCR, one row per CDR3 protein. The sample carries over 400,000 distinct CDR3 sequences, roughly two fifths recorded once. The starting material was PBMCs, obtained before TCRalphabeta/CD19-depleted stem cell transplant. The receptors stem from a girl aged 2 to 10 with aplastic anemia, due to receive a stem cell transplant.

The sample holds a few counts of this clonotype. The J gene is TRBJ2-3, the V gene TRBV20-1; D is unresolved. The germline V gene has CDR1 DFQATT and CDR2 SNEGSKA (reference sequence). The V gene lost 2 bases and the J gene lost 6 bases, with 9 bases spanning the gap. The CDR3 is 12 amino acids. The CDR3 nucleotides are TGCAGTGCTAGACTGCCTCCGGATACGCAGTATTTT. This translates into CSARLPPDTQYF.

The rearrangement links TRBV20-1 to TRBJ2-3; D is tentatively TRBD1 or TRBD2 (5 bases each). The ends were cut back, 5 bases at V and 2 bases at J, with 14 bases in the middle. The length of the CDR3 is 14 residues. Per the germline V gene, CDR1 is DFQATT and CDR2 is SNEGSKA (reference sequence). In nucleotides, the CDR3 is TGCAGTGCTGGGACCGATACGTTCACAGATACGCAGTATTTT. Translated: CSAGTDTFTDTQYF.

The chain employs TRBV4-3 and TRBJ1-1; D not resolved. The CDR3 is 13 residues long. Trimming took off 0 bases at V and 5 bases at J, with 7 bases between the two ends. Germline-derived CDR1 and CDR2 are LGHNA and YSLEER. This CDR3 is CASSQDQVTEAFF. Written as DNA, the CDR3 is TGCGCCAGCAGCCAAGATCAAGTGACTGAAGCTTTCTTT.

The CDR3 loop is CASSQVGGNYGYTF. The CDR3 region has the DNA TGTGCCAGCAGCCAAGTGGGCGGGAACTATGGCTACACCTTC. The rearrangement joins TRBV3-1 to TRBJ1-2, with D hard to call. Germline V gene lookup returns CDR1 LGHDT and CDR2 YNNKEL (reference sequence). V lost 1 base to trimming and J lost 2 bases, with 8 bases between them. CDR3 size: 14 residues.

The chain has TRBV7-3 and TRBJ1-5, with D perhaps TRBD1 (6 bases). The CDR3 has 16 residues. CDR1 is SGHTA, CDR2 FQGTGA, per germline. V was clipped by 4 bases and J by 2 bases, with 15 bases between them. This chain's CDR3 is CASSSPGRGGNQPQHF. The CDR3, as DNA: TGTGCCAGCAGCTCTCCGGGCAGGGGAGGCAATCAGCCCCAGCATTTT.

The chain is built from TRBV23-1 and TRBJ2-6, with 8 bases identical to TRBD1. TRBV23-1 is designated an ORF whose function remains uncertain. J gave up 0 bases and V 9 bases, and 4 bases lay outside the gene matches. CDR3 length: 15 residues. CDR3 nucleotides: TGCGCCAGGGGGACAGGACCCTCTGGGGCCAACGTCCTGACTTTC. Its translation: CARGTGPSGANVLTF.

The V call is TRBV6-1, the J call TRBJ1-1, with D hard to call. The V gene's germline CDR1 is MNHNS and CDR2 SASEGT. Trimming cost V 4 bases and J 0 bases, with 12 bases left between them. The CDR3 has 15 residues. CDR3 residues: CASSVKPSLNTEAFF. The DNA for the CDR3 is TGTGCCAGCAGTGTAAAGCCGTCACTGAACACTGAAGCTTTCTTT.

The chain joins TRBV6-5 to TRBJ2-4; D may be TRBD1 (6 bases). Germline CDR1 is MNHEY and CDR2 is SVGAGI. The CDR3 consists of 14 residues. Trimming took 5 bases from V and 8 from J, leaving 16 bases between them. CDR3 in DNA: TGTGCCAGCAGTAACCCAGGGGAAGGGGACATTCAGTACTTC. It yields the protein CASSNPGEGDIQYF.

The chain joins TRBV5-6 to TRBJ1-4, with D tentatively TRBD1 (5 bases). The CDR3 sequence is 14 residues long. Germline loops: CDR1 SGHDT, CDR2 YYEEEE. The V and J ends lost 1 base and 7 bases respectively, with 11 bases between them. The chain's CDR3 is CASSLRGVGEKLFF. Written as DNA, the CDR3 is TGTGCCAGCAGCTTGAGAGGGGTCGGTGAAAAACTGTTTTTT. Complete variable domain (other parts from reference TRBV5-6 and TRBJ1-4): DAGVTQSPTHLIKTRGQQVTLRCSPKSGHDTVSWYQQALGQGPQFIFQYYEEEERQRGNFPDRFSGHQFPNYSSELNVNALLLGDSALYLCASSLRGVGEKLFFGSGTQLSVL.

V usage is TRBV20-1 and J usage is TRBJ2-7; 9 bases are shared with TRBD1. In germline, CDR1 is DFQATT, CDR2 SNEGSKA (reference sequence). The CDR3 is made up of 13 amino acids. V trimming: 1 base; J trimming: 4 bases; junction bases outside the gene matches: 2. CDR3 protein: CSARGTGEYEQYF. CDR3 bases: TGCAGTGCTAGAGGGACAGGGGAGTACGAGCAGTACTTC.

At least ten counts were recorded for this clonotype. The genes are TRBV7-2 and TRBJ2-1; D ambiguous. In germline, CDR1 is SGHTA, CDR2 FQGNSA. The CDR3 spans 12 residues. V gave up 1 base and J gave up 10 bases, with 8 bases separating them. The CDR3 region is CASSLVATEQFF. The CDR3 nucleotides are TGTGCCAGCAGCTTAGTCGCGACGGAGCAGTTCTTC. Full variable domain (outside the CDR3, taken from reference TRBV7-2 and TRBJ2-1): GAGVSQSPSNKVTEKGKDVELRCDPISGHTALYWYRQSLGQGLEFLIYFQGNSAPDKSGLPSDRFSAERTGGSVSTLTIQRTQQEDSAVYLCASSLVATEQFFGPGTRLTVL.

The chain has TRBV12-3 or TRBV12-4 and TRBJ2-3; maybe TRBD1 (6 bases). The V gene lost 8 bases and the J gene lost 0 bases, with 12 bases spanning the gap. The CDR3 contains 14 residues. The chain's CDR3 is CASRQEDSTDTQYF. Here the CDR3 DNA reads TGTGCCAGCCGACAGGAGGACAGCACAGATACGCAGTATTTT.

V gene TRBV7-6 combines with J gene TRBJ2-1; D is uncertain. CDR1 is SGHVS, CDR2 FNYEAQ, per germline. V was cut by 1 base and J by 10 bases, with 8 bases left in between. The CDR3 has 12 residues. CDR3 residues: CASSLGQDEQFF. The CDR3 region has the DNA TGTGCCAGCAGCTTAGGGCAGGACGAGCAGTTCTTC.

The CDR3 bases are TGCGCCAGCAGATACAGGGGAACCTACGAGCAGTACTTC. Amino acid sequence: CASRYRGTYEQYF. The chain recombines TRBV5-1 with TRBJ2-7; TRBD1 matches at 7 bases. The length of the CDR3 is 13 residues. Trimming cost V 5 bases and J 2 bases; bases outside gene matches: 4. The germline CDR1 and CDR2 sequences are SGHRS and YFSETQ.

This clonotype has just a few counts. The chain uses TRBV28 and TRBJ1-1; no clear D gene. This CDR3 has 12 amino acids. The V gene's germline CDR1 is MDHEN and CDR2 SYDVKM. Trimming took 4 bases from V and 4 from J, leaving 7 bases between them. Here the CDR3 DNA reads TGTGCCAGCAGTTCAGTCGGCACTGAAGCTTTCTTT. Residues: CASSSVGTEAFF.

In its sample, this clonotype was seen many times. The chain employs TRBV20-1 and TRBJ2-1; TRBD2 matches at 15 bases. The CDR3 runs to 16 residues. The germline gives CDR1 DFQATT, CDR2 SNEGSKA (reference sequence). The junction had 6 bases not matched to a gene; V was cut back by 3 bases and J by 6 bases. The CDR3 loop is CSASWGTSGRFNEQFF. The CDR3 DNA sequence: TGCAGTGCTAGTTGGGGGACTAGCGGGAGGTTCAATGAGCAGTTCTTC.

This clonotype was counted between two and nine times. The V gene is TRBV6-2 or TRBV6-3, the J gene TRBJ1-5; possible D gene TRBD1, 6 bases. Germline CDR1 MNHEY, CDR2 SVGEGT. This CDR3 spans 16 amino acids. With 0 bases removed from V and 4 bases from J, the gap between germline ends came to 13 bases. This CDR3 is CASSYSRGAGNQPQHF. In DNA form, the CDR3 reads TGTGCCAGCAGTTACTCGAGGGGGGCTGGGAATCAGCCCCAGCATTTT.

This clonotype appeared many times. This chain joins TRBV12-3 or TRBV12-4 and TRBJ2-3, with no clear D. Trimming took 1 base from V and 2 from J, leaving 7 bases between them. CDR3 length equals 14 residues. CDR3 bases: TGTGCCAGCAGTTTAGTCTTATTCACAGATACGCAGTATTTT. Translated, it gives CASSLVLFTDTQYF.

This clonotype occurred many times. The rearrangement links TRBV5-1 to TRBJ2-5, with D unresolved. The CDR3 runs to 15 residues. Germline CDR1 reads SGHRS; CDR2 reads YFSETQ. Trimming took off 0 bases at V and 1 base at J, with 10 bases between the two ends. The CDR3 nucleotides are TGCGCCAGCAGCTTGGTAGGGCGGACCCAAGAGACCCAGTACTTC. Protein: CASSLVGRTQETQYF.

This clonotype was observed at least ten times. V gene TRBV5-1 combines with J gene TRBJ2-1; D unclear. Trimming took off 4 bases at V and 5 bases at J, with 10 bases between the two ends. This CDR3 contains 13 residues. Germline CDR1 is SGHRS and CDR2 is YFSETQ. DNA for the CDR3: TGCGCCAGCAGCCGCCCTTTGGACAATGAGCAGTTCTTC. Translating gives CASSRPLDNEQFF.

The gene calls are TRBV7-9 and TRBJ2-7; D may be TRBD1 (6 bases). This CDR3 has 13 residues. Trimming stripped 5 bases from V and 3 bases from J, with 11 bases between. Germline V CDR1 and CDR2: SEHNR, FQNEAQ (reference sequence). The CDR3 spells CASSHGQHYEQYF. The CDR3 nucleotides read TGTGCCAGCAGCCATGGACAGCACTACGAGCAGTACTTC.

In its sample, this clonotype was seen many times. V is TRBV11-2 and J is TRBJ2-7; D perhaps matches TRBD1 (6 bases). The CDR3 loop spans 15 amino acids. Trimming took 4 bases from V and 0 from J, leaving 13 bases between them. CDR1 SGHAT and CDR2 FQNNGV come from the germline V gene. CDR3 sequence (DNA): TGTGCCAGCAGCTCTAAACAGGGCCCCTCCTACGAGCAGTACTTC. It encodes CASSSKQGPSYEQYF.

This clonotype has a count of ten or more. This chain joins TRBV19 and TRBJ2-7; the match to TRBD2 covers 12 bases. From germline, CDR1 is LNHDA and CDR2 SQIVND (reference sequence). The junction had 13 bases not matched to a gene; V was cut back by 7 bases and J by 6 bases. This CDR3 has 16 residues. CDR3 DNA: TGTGCCAGTAAGTTGACTAGCGGGAGTCATCCGGCCGAGCAGTACTTC. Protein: CASKLTSGSHPAEQYF.

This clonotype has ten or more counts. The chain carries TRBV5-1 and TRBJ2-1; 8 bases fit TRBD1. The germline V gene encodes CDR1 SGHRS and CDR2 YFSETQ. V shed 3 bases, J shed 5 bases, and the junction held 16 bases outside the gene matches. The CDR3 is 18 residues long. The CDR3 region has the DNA TGCGCCAGCAGCTCACCCGACAGGGGAGGCCCGAGGGACAATGAGCAGTTCTTC. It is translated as CASSSPDRGGPRDNEQFF.

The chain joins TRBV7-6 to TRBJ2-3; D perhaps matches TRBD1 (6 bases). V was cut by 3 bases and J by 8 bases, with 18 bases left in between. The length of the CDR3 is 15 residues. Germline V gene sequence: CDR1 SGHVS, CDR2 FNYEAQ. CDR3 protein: CASSFGPRQDTTQYF. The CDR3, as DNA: TGTGCCAGCAGCTTCGGCCCTAGACAGGACACTACGCAGTATTTT.

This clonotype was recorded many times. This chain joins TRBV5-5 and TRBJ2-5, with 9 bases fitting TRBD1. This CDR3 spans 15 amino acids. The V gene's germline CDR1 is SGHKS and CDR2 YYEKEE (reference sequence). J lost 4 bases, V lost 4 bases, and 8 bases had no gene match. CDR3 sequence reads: CASSTIPGQGETQYF. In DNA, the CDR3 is TGTGCCAGCAGCACCATCCCGGGACAGGGAGAGACCCAGTACTTC.

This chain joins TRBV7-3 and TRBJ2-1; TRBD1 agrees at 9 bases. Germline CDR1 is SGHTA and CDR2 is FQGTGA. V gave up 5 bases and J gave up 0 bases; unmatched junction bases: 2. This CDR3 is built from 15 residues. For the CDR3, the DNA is TGTGCCAGCAGCAGGACAGGGGACTCCTACAATGAGCAGTTCTTC. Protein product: CASSRTGDSYNEQFF. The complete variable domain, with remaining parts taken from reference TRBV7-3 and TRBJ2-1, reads GAGVSQTPSNKVTEKGKYVELRCDPISGHTALYWYRQSLGQGPEFLIYFQGTGAADDSGLPNDRFFAVRPEGSVSTLKIQRTERGDSAVYLCASSRTGDSYNEQFFGPGTRLTVL.

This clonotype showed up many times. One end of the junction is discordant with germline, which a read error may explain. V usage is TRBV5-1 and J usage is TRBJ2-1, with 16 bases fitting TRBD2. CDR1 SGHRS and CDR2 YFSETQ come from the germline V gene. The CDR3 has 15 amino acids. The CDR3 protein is CASSSTGLAGGNRIF. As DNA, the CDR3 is TGCGCCAGCAGCTCCACGGGACTAGCGGGAGGGAACAGGATCTTC.

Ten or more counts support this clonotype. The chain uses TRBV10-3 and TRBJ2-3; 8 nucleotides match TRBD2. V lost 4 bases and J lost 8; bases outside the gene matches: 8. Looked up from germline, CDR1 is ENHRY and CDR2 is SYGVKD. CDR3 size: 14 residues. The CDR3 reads CAISVVAGQGTQYF. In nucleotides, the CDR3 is TGTGCCATCAGTGTGGTAGCGGGGCAGGGTACGCAGTATTTT.